Only a few counts were recorded for the clone carrying this T cell receptor beta chain. The data were taken from a study of T-cell memory formation after mild COVID-19. Background on the study: Largely, TCR clusters stayed within a single donor.

The ends lost 6 bases at V and 4 bases at J; junction bases unmatched: 9. Germline V gives CDR1 SQVTM, CDR2 ANQGSEA. The CDR3 is made up of 14 amino acids. TCRdb recomputed calls from the 5' RACE reads with MiXCR, one row per CDR3 protein. The table has some 210,000 distinct CDR3 sequences, around 30% seen once; the top ten hold approximately 10%. The chain carries TRBV29-1 and TRBJ1-2, with TRBD1 matching 9 bases. Sequencing was carried out using PBMCs or a T cell subset sorted from them (not recorded which). The receptor was isolated from an adult woman who had mild COVID-19 (a few samples of this study predate the infection). Cell type and time point are not known. The CDR3 DNA reads as TGCAGCGTGGAACCGGGACAGGGCACCTATGGCTACACCTTC. Encoded protein: CSVEPGQGTYGYTF.